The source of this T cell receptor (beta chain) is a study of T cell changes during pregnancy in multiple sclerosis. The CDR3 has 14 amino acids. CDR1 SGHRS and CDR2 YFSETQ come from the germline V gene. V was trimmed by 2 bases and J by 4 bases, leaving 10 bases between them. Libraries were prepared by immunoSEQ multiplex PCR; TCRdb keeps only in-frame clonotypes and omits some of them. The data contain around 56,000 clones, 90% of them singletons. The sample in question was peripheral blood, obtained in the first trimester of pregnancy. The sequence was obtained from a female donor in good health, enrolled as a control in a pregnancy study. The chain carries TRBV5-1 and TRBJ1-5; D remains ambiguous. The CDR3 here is CASSFGVGNQPQHF. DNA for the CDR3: TGCGCCAGCAGCTTCGGAGTTGGGAATCAGCCCCAGCATTTT.